This entry concerns a single T cell receptor beta chain. The antigen is not known. United States facilities provided treatment to all participants with HIV. This sample is part of a study of long-term antiretroviral therapy in people with HIV. General study results and limits: Within the repertoire, clones expanded before ART were dominant at all time points. In the period from about 2004 to 2017, blood was collected, possibly under older ART regimens.

The CDR3 loop spans 15 amino acids. Trimming at V came to 3 bases and at J to 3 bases, leaving 4 bases not matched to a gene. CDR1 and CDR2 (germline): SGHDT, YYEEEE. The assay, immunoSEQ v3.0, was run at survey level. Profiling relied on immunoSEQ multiplex PCR, and the TCRdb table lists in-frame clones only, not all of them. This table has 20,000 or so clones, 70% to 80% appearing once. The chain links TRBV5-6 to TRBJ1-5; 9 bases align to TRBD1. This sample comprised unsorted PBMCs, obtained 2.2 years after starting antiretroviral therapy. This sequence was found in a man aged 45-60 years with HIV. The CDR3 DNA is TGTGCCAGCAGCTCCCGGGACAGGGACAATCAGCCCCAGCATTTT. Its protein product is CASSSRDRDNQPQHF.